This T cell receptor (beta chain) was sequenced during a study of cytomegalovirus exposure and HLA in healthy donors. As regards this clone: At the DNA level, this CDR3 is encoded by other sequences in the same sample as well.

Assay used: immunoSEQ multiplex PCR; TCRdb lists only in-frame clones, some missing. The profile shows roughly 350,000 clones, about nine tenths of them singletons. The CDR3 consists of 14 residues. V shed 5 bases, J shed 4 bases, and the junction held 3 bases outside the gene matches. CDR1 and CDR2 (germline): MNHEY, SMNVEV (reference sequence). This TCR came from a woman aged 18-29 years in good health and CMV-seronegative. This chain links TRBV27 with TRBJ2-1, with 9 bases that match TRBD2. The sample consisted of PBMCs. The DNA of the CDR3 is TGTGCCAGCAGTCTGACTAGCGGTTACAATGAGCAGTTCTTC. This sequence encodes CASSLTSGYNEQFF.